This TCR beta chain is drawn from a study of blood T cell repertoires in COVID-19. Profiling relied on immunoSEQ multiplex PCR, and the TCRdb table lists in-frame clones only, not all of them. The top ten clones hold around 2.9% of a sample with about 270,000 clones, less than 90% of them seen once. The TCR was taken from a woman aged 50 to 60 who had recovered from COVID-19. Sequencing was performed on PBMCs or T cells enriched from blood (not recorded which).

The CDR3 sequence: CASSVVGDRVGFEQFF. In DNA, the CDR3 is TGTGCCAGCAGCGTAGTTGGGGACAGGGTGGGTTTTGAGCAGTTCTTC. The gene calls are TRBV9 and TRBJ2-1, with 9 nucleotides matching TRBD1. This CDR3 has 16 amino acids. V lost 0 bases and J lost 9; bases outside the gene matches: 10. Per germline, CDR1 SGDLS and CDR2 YYNGEE.